Listed here is a single T cell receptor (beta chain). As yet, its antigen is unknown. This record belongs to a study of T cells after posttransplantation cyclophosphamide. A marrow graft followed busulfan-fludarabine conditioning, with cyclophosphamide on days +3 and +4. Findings of the study overall: After PTCy, TRB diversity resembled that of CNI/methotrexate controls. Tissue-infiltrating T cells from skin or gut overlapped little with blood T cells. Donor CD8+ memory clones often dominated recipient blood repertoires at later times.

The CDR3 covers 16 residues. Per germline, CDR1 SGHVS and CDR2 FNYEAQ. With 5 bases removed from V and 1 base from J, the gap between germline ends came to 14 bases. Sequencing used immunoSEQ multiplex PCR; TCRdb keeps in-frame clones, though not all of them. The sample presents around 10,000 clones, none singletons. The sequence came from a female patient aged 40-50 years who received an allogeneic stem cell transplant from a related donor, was CMV-positive, and had no GVHD. The graft donor may have given rise to some T cells. The J gene is TRBJ2-2, the V gene TRBV7-6; D might be TRBD2 (5 bases). The source was PBMCs, collected after allogeneic stem cell transplant with posttransplant cyclophosphamide. CDR3 protein: CASSVGLARNTGELFF. The CDR3 bases are TGTGCCAGCAGCGTCGGACTCGCTAGGAACACCGGGGAGCTGTTTTTT.